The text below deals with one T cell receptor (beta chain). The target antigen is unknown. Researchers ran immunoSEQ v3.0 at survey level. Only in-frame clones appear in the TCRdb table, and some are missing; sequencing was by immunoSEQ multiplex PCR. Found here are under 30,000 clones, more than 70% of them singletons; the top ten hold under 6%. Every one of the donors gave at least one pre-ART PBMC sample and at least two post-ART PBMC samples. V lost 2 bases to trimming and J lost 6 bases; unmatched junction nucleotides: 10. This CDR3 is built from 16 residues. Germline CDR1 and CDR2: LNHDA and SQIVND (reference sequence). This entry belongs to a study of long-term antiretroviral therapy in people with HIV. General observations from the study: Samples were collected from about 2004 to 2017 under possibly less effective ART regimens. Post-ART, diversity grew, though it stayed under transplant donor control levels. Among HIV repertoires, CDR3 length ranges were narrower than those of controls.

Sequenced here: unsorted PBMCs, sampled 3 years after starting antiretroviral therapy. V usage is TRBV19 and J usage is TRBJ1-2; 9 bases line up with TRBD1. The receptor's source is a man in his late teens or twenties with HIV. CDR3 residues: CASSIHQGQGVDGYTF. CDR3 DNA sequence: TGTGCCAGTAGTATACACCAGGGACAGGGTGTAGATGGCTACACCTTC. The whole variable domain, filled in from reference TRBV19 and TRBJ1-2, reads DGGITQSPKYLFRKEGQNVTLSCEQNLNHDAMYWYRQDPGQGLRLIYYSQIVNDFQKGDIAEGYSVSREKKESFPLTVTSAQKNPTAFYLCASSIHQGQGVDGYTFGSGTRLTVV.